The 27 T cell receptor beta chains listed next were all sequenced from one sample in a study of blood T cell repertoires in COVID-19. Clones were sequenced by immunoSEQ multiplex PCR, and TCRdb holds only the in-frame ones, with some missing. The repertoire holds some 140,000 clones, with 83% as singletons. The sample was peripheral blood. The receptors shown here come from a woman aged 55 to 70 with COVID-19, enrolled during active disease.

The gene calls are TRBV27 and TRBJ1-2; maybe TRBD1 (5 bases). Germline V gene sequence: CDR1 MNHEY, CDR2 SMNVEV (reference sequence). The CDR3 extends over 15 amino acids. Trimming removed 0 bases from V and 3 bases from J, with 11 bases in between. As DNA, the CDR3 is TGTGCCAGCAGTTTATCGGACACCGACTACTATGGCTACACCTTC. Protein product: CASSLSDTDYYGYTF.

This clone was detected many times. This chain links TRBV27 with TRBJ2-7; TRBD2 agrees at 11 bases. Trimming took 5 bases from V and 5 from J; bases not matched to a gene: 8. Per germline, CDR1 MNHEY and CDR2 SMNVEV (reference sequence). The length of the CDR3 is 15 residues. The CDR3 region is CASSALAGGDDEQYF. CDR3 nucleotide sequence: TGTGCCAGCAGTGCCCTAGCGGGAGGTGACGACGAGCAGTACTTC.

The J gene is TRBJ1-1, the V gene TRBV12-5; D might be TRBD1 (6 bases). CDR3 length: 15 amino acids. V lost 6 bases and J 4 bases, leaving 18 bases between the germline ends. Per the germline V gene, CDR1 is LGHNT and CDR2 is FRNRAP. The CDR3 DNA reads as TGTGCTAGTGGACAAAACGCCGGGACATTCACTGAAGCTTTCTTT. It yields the protein CASGQNAGTFTEAFF.

This chain connects TRBV5-8 to TRBJ2-3, with a possible D match to TRBD2 (6 bases). Per the germline V gene, CDR1 is SGHTS and CDR2 is YDEGEE. CDR3 length: 13 residues. The V end was cut by 0 bases, the J end by 6 bases, with 8 bases between. In DNA form, the CDR3 reads TGTGCCAGCAGCTTGGGGAGGGTTGATACGCAGTATTTT. Protein sequence: CASSLGRVDTQYF.

The chain employs TRBV18 and TRBJ1-2, with D possibly being TRBD1 (5 bases). The CDR3 covers 16 residues. The V end lost 5 bases, the J end lost 6 bases, and 22 bases lay between the germline ends. Germline V gives CDR1 KGHSH, CDR2 LQKENI. This CDR3 is CASSYPPPETANGYTF. The CDR3 DNA is TGTGCCAGCTCATATCCCCCTCCAGAGACAGCGAATGGCTACACCTTC.

This clone showed up just a few times. The genes are TRBV12-3 or TRBV12-4 and TRBJ2-2, with D maybe TRBD1 (5 bases). V was shortened by 10 bases and J by 4 bases, with 13 bases between the two germline ends. The CDR3 runs 13 residues. Here the CDR3 reads CATLTQGTGELFF. The DNA of the CDR3 is TGTGCCACCTTGACGCAGGGCACCGGGGAGCTGTTTTTT.

The chain has TRBV7-2 and TRBJ2-2; D might be TRBD2 (6 bases). From germline, CDR1 is SGHTA and CDR2 FQGNSA. The CDR3 totals 15 residues. The V and J ends lost 0 bases and 5 bases respectively, with 10 bases between them. DNA for the CDR3: TGTGCCAGCAGCTTAGCGGGAGGAAGTACCGGGGAGCTGTTTTTT. Encoded protein: CASSLAGGSTGELFF.

The chain links TRBV6-5 to TRBJ1-1; 7 bases match TRBD1. CDR3 size: 15 residues. The V segment lost 0 bases and the J segment 2 bases; nucleotides outside the gene matches: 3. The germline CDR1 and CDR2 sequences are MNHEY and SVGAGI. The CDR3 nucleotides read TGTGCCAGCAGTTACTCAGGGGGCTTTAACACTGAAGCTTTCTTT. Protein: CASSYSGGFNTEAFF.

The chain couples TRBV11-2 to TRBJ2-1; 7 bases are a match to TRBD1. The CDR3 contains 15 residues. Germline values: CDR1 SGHAT, CDR2 FQNNGV. V shed 6 bases, J shed 5 bases, and the junction held 10 bases outside the gene matches. CDR3 protein: CASSSLGTAHNEQFF. CDR3 nucleotide sequence: TGTGCCAGCAGTTCCCTCGGGACAGCACACAATGAGCAGTTCTTC.

V and J are TRBV19 and TRBJ2-7; 11 bases are a match to TRBD1. The CDR3 has 15 amino acids. Germline V lookup: CDR1 LNHDA, CDR2 SQIVND (reference sequence). J lost 2 bases, V lost 6 bases, and 6 bases had no gene match. CDR3 coding DNA: TGTGCCAGTAGGGATCCGGGACAGGGGGCCTACGAGCAGTACTTC. It translates to CASRDPGQGAYEQYF.

The V and J genes are TRBV5-4 and TRBJ1-4; D may be TRBD1 (5 bases). The CDR3 sequence is 14 residues long. Germline CDR1 and CDR2: SGHNT and YYREEE (reference sequence). V was cut by 0 bases and J by 9 bases, with 12 bases left in between. CDR3 sequence: CASSLGQGLQKLFF. DNA for the CDR3: TGTGCCAGCAGCTTGGGTCAGGGACTCCAAAAACTGTTTTTT.

The CDR3 protein is CASSQYPTLAGGDTQYF. DNA for the CDR3: TGTGCCAGCAGCCAATATCCGACATTAGCGGGAGGAGATACGCAGTATTTT. The chain has TRBV3-1 (or the pseudogene TRBV3-2) and TRBJ2-3, with 10 bases lining up with TRBD2. Germline V gene sequence: CDR1 LGHDT, CDR2 YNNKEL (reference sequence). CDR3 size: 17 residues. V gave up 2 bases and J gave up 5 bases; unmatched junction bases: 10.

The V and J genes are TRBV5-4 and TRBJ1-3, with 9 bases matching TRBD1. Germline CDR1 reads SGHNT; CDR2 reads YYREEE (reference sequence). The CDR3 loop spans 17 amino acids. Trimming cost V 3 bases and J 0 bases; bases outside gene matches: 7. CDR3 coding DNA: TGTGCCAGCAGCTGGGCGACAGGGGGAAACTCTGGAAACACCATATATTTT. It specifies CASSWATGGNSGNTIYF.

This clone was detected a few times. The genes are TRBV5-6 and TRBJ1-2, with 7 positions matching TRBD1. Unmatched junction bases numbered 6, after V lost 3 bases and J lost 7 bases. CDR3 size: 13 residues. The germline gives CDR1 SGHDT, CDR2 YYEEEE. In nucleotides, the CDR3 is TGTGCCAGCAGCTCCAGGGGGGTGAGTGGCTACACCTTC. This encodes CASSSRGVSGYTF.

In its sample, this clone was seen a few times. As DNA, the CDR3 is TGTGCCAGCAGTGGTGGGACTTCAAGGAATACGCAGTATTTT. This encodes CASSGGTSRNTQYF. This chain connects TRBV25-1 to TRBJ2-3, with a possible D match to TRBD2 (6 bases). The ends were cut back, 4 bases at V and 7 bases at J, with 15 bases in the middle. This CDR3 region has 14 residues. Germline CDR1 reads MGHDK; CDR2 reads SYGVNS.

This clone came up once. CDR3 loop: CASSDRDSYEQYF. CDR3 DNA: TGTGCCAGCAGTGACCGGGACAGCTACGAGCAGTACTTC. The rearrangement uses TRBV6-6 and TRBJ2-7, with TRBD1 matching 7 bases. The V segment lost 5 bases and the J segment 3 bases; nucleotides outside the gene matches: 4. The germline CDR1 and CDR2 sequences are MNHNY and SVGAGI (reference sequence). The CDR3 extends over 13 amino acids.

There are a few counts of this clone. The CDR3 region is CASSKRQGDGNTIYF. The CDR3 nucleotides read TGTGCCAGCAGCAAACGACAGGGGGACGGAAACACCATATATTTT. The rearrangement joins TRBV9 to TRBJ1-3; 9 bases fit TRBD1. V gave up 4 bases and J gave up 4 bases; unmatched junction bases: 6. The CDR3 length is 15 residues. Germline CDR1 and CDR2: SGDLS and YYNGEE.

This clone has a handful of counts. This chain joins TRBV23-1 and TRBJ1-5; D not resolved. TRBV23-1 is noted as an ORF with a role that remains uncertain. The CDR3 totals 18 residues. The ends were cut back, 2 bases at V and 0 bases at J, with 17 bases in the middle. The CDR3 region has the DNA TGCGCCAGCAGTCAACCGGGCCGGACGGGGTATAGCAATCAGCCCCAGCATTTT. Translating gives CASSQPGRTGYSNQPQHF.

The genes are TRBV5-1 and TRBJ2-3, with TRBD2 matching over 15 bases. V lost 4 bases to trimming and J lost 3 bases; unmatched junction nucleotides: 6. Germline V CDR1 and CDR2: SGHRS, YFSETQ. The CDR3 length is 17 residues. The DNA of the CDR3 is TGCGCCAGCAGCGGAGGGACTAGCGGGAGGATGACAGATACGCAGTATTTT. Protein: CASSGGTSGRMTDTQYF.

This clone was found once. The chain's CDR3 is CAISDPGTGRSYEQYF. The CDR3 nucleotides read TGTGCCATCAGTGATCCCGGGACAGGCCGCTCCTACGAGCAGTACTTC. The chain has TRBV10-3 and TRBJ2-7; 8 positions match TRBD1. Germline trimming cut 3 bases from V and 0 bases from J; bases unmatched to any gene: 7. Germline V gene sequence: CDR1 ENHRY, CDR2 SYGVKD. This CDR3 has 16 amino acids.

The chain recombines TRBV6-5 with TRBJ1-5, with D tentatively TRBD1 (5 bases). Germline V gives CDR1 MNHEY, CDR2 SVGAGI. V was cut by 6 bases and J by 9 bases, with 21 bases left in between. The CDR3 runs to 15 residues. The DNA for the CDR3 is TGTGCCAGCAGCCCCGGGACTCCTCCCGGGGGGCCCCAGCATTTT. Translated: CASSPGTPPGGPQHF.

V and J are TRBV6-5 and TRBJ1-5; maybe TRBD1 (5 bases). Trimming pared 6 bases from V and 2 bases from J, leaving 11 bases between. This CDR3 spans 14 amino acids. Looked up from germline, CDR1 is MNHEY and CDR2 is SVGAGI. DNA of the CDR3: TGTGCCAGCAGCCCCGGGGGGGGCAATCAGCCCCAGCATTTT. Protein product: CASSPGGGNQPQHF.

The chain is built from TRBV5-1 and TRBJ1-4, with D perhaps matching TRBD1 (6 bases). Trimming took 5 bases from V and 7 from J, leaving 12 bases between them. This CDR3 comprises 13 residues. Germline CDR1 SGHRS, CDR2 YFSETQ. Written as DNA, the CDR3 is TGCGCCAGCAGGGTTACAGGGCGTGAAAAACTGTTTTTT. Translation: CASRVTGREKLFF.

The gene calls are TRBV27 and TRBJ2-1, with D maybe TRBD2 (5 bases). This CDR3 comprises 11 residues. Germline CDR1 and CDR2: MNHEY and SMNVEV (reference sequence). Trimming removed 7 bases from V and 7 bases from J, with 8 bases in between. DNA for the CDR3: TGTGCCAGCACTAGGGAGAATGAGCAGTTCTTC. It translates to CASTRENEQFF.

The chain recombines TRBV7-9 with TRBJ1-2; TRBD1 aligns across 7 bases. Germline-derived CDR1 and CDR2 are SEHNR and FQNEAQ (reference sequence). V lost 5 bases to trimming and J lost 3 bases; unmatched junction nucleotides: 12. This CDR3 spans 16 amino acids. As DNA, the CDR3 is TGTGCCAGCAGCCAGACAGTTGACAGGGCCCACTATGGCTACACCTTC. Translated, it gives CASSQTVDRAHYGYTF.

V and J are TRBV4-2 and TRBJ1-3, with D uncertain. Germline loops: CDR1 LGHNA, CDR2 YNFKEQ. This CDR3 is built from 15 residues. Trimming took 0 bases from V and 4 from J, leaving 10 bases between them. In DNA form, the CDR3 reads TGTGCCAGCAGCCAAGAATCGCGGCAGGGAAACACCATATATTTT. Translation gives CASSQESRQGNTIYF.

The chain couples TRBV21-1 to TRBJ2-7; the DNA was not used to check the table's D call, TRBD1. TRBV21-1 is reported as a pseudogene. CDR3 length: 16 amino acids. CDR3 nucleotide sequence: TGTGCCAGCAGCGGGAGAGGGGACAGTTATACCTACGAGCAGTACGTC. Translated, it gives CASSGRGDSYTYEQYV.